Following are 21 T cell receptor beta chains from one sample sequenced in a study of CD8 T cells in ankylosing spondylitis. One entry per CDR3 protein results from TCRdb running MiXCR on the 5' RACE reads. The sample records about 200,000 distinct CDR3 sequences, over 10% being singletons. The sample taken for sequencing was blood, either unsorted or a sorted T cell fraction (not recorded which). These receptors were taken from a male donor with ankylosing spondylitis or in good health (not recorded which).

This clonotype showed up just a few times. The chain's CDR3 is CATSTGDTGELFF. The CDR3 DNA reads TGTGCCACCAGTACCGGGGACACCGGGGAGCTGTTTTTT. The J gene is TRBJ2-2, the V gene TRBV24-1, with a possible D match to TRBD2 (5 bases). The CDR3 runs to 13 residues. The germline V gene encodes CDR1 KGHDR and CDR2 SFDVKD. Trimming took 6 bases from V and 3 from J, leaving 7 bases between them.

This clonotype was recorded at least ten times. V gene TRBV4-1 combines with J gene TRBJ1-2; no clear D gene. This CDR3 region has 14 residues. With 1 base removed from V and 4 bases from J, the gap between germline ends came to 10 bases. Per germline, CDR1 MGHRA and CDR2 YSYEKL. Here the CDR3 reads CASSQVGQSYGYTF. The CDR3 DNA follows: TGCGCCAGCAGCCAAGTAGGGCAGTCCTATGGCTACACCTTC.

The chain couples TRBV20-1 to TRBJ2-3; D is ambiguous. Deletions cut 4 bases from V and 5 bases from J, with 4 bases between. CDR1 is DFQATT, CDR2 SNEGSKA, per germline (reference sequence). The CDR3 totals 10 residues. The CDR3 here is CSAKRDTQYF. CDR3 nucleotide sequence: TGCAGTGCTAAGAGAGATACGCAGTATTTT.

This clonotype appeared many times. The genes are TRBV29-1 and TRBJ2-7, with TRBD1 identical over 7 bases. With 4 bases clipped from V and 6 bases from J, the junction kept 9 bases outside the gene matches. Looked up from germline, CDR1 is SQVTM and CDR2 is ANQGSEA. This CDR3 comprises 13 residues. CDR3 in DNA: TGCAGCGTTGGGGTGCGGACAGGAACCGAGCAGTACTTC. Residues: CSVGVRTGTEQYF.

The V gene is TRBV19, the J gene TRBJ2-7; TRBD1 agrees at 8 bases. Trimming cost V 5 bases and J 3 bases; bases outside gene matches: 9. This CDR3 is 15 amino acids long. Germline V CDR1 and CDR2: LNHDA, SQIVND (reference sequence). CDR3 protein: CASSFTSGGGYEQYF. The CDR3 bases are TGTGCCAGTAGTTTTACTTCAGGGGGCGGCTACGAGCAGTACTTC.

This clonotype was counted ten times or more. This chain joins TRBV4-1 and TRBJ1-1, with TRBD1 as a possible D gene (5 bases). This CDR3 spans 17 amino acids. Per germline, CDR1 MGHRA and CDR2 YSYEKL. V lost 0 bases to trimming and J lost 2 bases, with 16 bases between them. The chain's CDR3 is CASSQDPPVGGNTEAFF. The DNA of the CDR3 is TGCGCCAGCAGCCAAGATCCCCCGGTGGGGGGAAACACTGAAGCTTTCTTT.

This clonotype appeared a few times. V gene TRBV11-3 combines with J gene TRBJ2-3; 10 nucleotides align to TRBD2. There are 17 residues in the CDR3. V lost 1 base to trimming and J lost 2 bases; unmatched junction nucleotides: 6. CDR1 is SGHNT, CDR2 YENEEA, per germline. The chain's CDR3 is CASSLVQRGGNTDTQYF. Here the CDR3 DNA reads TGTGCCAGCAGCTTAGTTCAGCGGGGGGGAAACACAGATACGCAGTATTTT.

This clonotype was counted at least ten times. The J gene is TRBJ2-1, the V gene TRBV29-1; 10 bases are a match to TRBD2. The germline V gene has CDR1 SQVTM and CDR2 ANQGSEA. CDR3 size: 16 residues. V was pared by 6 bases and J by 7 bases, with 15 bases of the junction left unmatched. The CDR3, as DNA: TGCAGCGTCACCCGGGCTAGCGGGAGTGTGTTTAATGAGCAGTTCTTC. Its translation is CSVTRASGSVFNEQFF.

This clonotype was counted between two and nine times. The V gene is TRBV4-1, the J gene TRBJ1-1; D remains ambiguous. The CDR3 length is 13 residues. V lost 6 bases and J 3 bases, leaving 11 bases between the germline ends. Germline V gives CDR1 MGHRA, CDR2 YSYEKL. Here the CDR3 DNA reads TGCGCCAGCAGTCCTGCTTTTCACACTGAAGCTTTCTTT. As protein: CASSPAFHTEAFF.

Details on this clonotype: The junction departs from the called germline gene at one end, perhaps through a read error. The chain's CDR3 is CSARLTPGDTGELSF. Written as DNA, the CDR3 is TGCAGTGCTAGGCTAACCCCCGGGGACACCGGGGAGCTGTCTTTT. The chain recombines TRBV20-1 with TRBJ2-2; perhaps TRBD1 as D (6 bases). The CDR3 has 15 residues. Germline V gives CDR1 DFQATT, CDR2 SNEGSKA (reference sequence).

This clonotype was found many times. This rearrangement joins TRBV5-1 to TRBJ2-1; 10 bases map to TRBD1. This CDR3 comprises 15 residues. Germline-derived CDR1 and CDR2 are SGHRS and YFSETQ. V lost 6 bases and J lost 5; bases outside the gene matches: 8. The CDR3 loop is CASKSGTGDNNEQFF. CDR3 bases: TGCGCCAGCAAGTCAGGGACAGGGGACAACAATGAGCAGTTCTTC.

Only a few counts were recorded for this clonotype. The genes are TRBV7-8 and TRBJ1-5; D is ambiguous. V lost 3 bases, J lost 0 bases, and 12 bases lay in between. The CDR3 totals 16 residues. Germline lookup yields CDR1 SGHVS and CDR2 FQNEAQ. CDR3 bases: TGTGCCAGCAGCTTGACCTCAGCTAATAGCAATCAGCCCCAGCATTTT. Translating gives CASSLTSANSNQPQHF.

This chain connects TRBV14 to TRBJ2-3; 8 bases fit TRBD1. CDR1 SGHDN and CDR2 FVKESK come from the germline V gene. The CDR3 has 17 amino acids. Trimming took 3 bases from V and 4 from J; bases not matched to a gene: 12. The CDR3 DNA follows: TGTGCCAGCAGCCACCGAACTGGACAGGGCTCGGCAGATACGCAGTATTTT. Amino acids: CASSHRTGQGSADTQYF.

The CDR3 region has the DNA TGCAGCGTTGAAGACAGGGGCCCCGGGGAGCTGTTTTTT. Protein product: CSVEDRGPGELFF. The chain employs TRBV29-1 and TRBJ2-2, with a tentative D call TRBD1 (6 bases). CDR1 SQVTM and CDR2 ANQGSEA come from the germline V gene. The V end lost 0 bases, the J end lost 6 bases, and 8 bases lay between the germline ends. The CDR3 extends over 13 amino acids.

CDR3: CACGGLPVDEQFF. CDR3 nucleotide sequence: TGTGCCTGCGGTGGACTCCCGGTTGATGAGCAGTTCTTC. The chain uses TRBV2 and TRBJ2-1, with D possibly being TRBD2 (5 bases). Trimming pared 11 bases from V and 8 bases from J, leaving 19 bases between. The germline V gene encodes CDR1 SNHLY and CDR2 FYNNEI. The CDR3 consists of 13 residues.

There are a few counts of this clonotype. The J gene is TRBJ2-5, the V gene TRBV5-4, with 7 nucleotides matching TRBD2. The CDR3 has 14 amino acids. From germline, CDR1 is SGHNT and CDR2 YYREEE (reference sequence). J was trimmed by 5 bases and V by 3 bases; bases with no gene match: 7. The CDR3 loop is CASSSRGEGETQYF. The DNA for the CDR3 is TGTGCCAGCAGCTCCCGAGGGGAGGGGGAGACCCAGTACTTC.

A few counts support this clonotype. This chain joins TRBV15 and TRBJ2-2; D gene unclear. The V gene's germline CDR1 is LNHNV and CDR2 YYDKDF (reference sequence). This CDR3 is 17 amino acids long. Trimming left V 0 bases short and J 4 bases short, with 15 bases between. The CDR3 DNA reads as TGTGCCACCAGCAGAGATCTGGGCGGTGCCCCCACCGGGGAGCTGTTTTTT. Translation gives CATSRDLGGAPTGELFF.

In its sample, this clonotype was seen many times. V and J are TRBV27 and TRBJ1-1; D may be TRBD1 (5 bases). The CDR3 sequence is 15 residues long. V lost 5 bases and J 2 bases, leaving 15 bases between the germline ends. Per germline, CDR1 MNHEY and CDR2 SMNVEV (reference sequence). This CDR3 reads CASSPRGVINTEAFF. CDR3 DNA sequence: TGTGCCAGCAGTCCCCGGGGGGTTATAAACACTGAAGCTTTCTTT.

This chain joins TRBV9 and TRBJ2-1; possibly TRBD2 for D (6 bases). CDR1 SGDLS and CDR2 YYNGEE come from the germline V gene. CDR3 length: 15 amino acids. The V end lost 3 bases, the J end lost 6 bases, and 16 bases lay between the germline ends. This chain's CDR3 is CASSAFGGIGNEQFF. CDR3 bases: TGTGCCAGCAGCGCCTTCGGGGGAATTGGCAATGAGCAGTTCTTC.

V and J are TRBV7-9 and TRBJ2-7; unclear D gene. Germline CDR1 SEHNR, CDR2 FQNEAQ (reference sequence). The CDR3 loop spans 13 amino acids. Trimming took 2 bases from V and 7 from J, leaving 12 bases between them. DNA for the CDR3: TGTGCCAGCAGCTTATTCTCCCCGGAAGAGCAGTACTTC. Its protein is CASSLFSPEEQYF.

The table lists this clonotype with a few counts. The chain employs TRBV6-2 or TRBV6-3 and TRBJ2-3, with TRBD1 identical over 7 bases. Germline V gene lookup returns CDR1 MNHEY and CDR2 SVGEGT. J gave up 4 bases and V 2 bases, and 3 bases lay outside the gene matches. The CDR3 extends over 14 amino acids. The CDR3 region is CASSYRQGSDTQYF. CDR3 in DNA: TGTGCCAGCAGTTACCGACAGGGTTCAGATACGCAGTATTTT.